The 23 T cell receptor beta chains below come from one sample, sequenced in a study of blood T cells in healthy people across ages. For the second PCR, which ran for about 6 to 11 cycles, a sample-barcoded 5' primer and a J-beta primer mix were used. TCRdb fed the 5' RACE reads into MiXCR, producing one record per CDR3 protein. The table records 1.5 million to 2 million distinct CDR3 sequences, about 49% of them present only once. Material for sequencing was blood. These receptors were taken from a woman aged 40 to 55 in good health.

The gene calls are TRBV9 and TRBJ2-1; either TRBD1 or TRBD2 may supply D (5 bases each). Per germline, CDR1 SGDLS and CDR2 YYNGEE. The CDR3 runs 14 residues. The V gene lost 4 bases and the J gene lost 8 bases, with 16 bases spanning the gap. In DNA, the CDR3 is TGTGCCAGCAGCCGGGACCAGTTCACTGATGAGCAGTTCTTC. Encoded protein: CASSRDQFTDEQFF.

V gene TRBV6-5 combines with J gene TRBJ2-1, with a weak D call TRBD2 (7 bases). The CDR3 loop spans 15 amino acids. Between the trimmed V and J ends, which lost 7 bases and 7 bases, there was a span of 20 bases. From germline, CDR1 is MNHEY and CDR2 SVGAGI. CDR3 residues: CASTFTGGQGNEQFF. The DNA for the CDR3 is TGTGCCAGCACCTTTACGGGGGGTCAGGGGAATGAGCAGTTCTTC.

The chain recombines TRBV27 with TRBJ2-1; no firm D call. The CDR3 has 15 amino acids. Germline V CDR1 and CDR2: MNHEY, SMNVEV (reference sequence). Trimming took off 4 bases at V and 0 bases at J, with 10 bases between the two ends. The CDR3 DNA reads TGTGCCAGCAGTTCCCGAGGATTCTCCTACAATGAGCAGTTCTTC. Its translation is CASSSRGFSYNEQFF.

The chain couples TRBV7-6 to TRBJ2-5; D may be TRBD2 (6 bases). This CDR3 region has 15 residues. Germline assignment: CDR1 SGHVS and CDR2 FNYEAQ. The V gene lost 2 bases and the J gene lost 7 bases, with 17 bases spanning the gap. CDR3 loop: CASSLTAGLSGTQYF. The CDR3 nucleotides read TGTGCCAGCAGCTTAACGGCGGGGTTAAGCGGGACCCAGTACTTC.

The chain carries TRBV20-1 and TRBJ2-1; D gene unclear. Trimming removed 0 bases from V and 10 bases from J, with 16 bases in between. Germline CDR1 DFQATT, CDR2 SNEGSKA (reference sequence). This CDR3 spans 14 amino acids. CDR3 coding DNA: TGCAGTGCTAGAGATGTCAGGTACTCCTACGAGCAGTTCTTC. Amino acids: CSARDVRYSYEQFF.

The chain recombines TRBV6-2 or TRBV6-3 with TRBJ2-1; 8 nucleotides match TRBD1. V was clipped by 6 bases and J by 2 bases; unmatched bases: 6. The V gene's germline CDR1 is MNHEY and CDR2 SVGEGT. The CDR3 extends over 15 amino acids. CDR3 protein: CASRPGQETYNEQFF. The DNA of the CDR3 is TGTGCCAGCAGGCCGGGACAGGAGACCTACAATGAGCAGTTCTTC.

This chain joins TRBV3-1 and TRBJ2-4; D gene uncertain. The CDR3 loop spans 17 amino acids. Germline V lookup: CDR1 LGHDT, CDR2 YNNKEL (reference sequence). Between the trimmed V and J ends, which lost 0 bases and 1 base, there was a span of 13 bases. CDR3 loop: CASSQDRGVGAKNIQYF. CDR3 bases: TGTGCCAGCAGCCAAGATAGAGGAGTCGGGGCCAAAAACATTCAGTACTTC.

This chain uses TRBV6-1 with TRBJ1-2; 9 positions agree with TRBD1. V was pared by 4 bases and J by 4 bases, with 10 bases of the junction left unmatched. The CDR3 extends over 16 amino acids. Germline V lookup: CDR1 MNHNS, CDR2 SASEGT. The CDR3 protein is CASSGGNRGLFYGYTF. The CDR3 DNA follows: TGTGCCAGCAGTGGAGGAAACAGGGGGCTTTTCTATGGCTACACCTTC.

CDR3 nucleotides: TGTGCCATCAGTGAGTCGGCTAGCGGGGGTGAGACCCAGTACTTC. It translates to CAISESASGGETQYF. This chain uses TRBV10-3 with TRBJ2-5; 10 nucleotides line up with TRBD2. The trim removed 0 bases at V and 5 bases at J, leaving 3 bases unmatched. The CDR3 loop spans 15 amino acids. Germline-derived CDR1 and CDR2 are ENHRY and SYGVKD.

This clonotype was observed a single time. V and J are TRBV20-1 and TRBJ2-1, with D perhaps TRBD2 (5 bases). The CDR3 spans 11 residues. Deletions cut 6 bases from V and 7 bases from J, with 10 bases between. CDR1 and CDR2 from the germline V gene are DFQATT and SNEGSKA (reference sequence). The CDR3 reads CSALEGNEQFF. The CDR3 DNA follows: TGCAGTGCCCTAGAGGGAAATGAGCAGTTCTTC.

The rearrangement links TRBV2 to TRBJ2-1; 8 nucleotides align to TRBD2. The CDR3 has 16 residues. Germline CDR1 and CDR2: SNHLY and FYNNEI. V shed 2 bases and J 4 bases; nucleotides not matched to a gene: 7. DNA of the CDR3: TGTGCCAGCAGTGAAACGCCTAGCGGGTTTTACAATGAGCAGTTCTTC. Protein: CASSETPSGFYNEQFF.

The chain carries TRBV4-3 and TRBJ1-1; the D is unclear. The germline V gene encodes CDR1 LGHNA and CDR2 YSLEER. The V end lost 4 bases, the J end lost 1 base, and 7 bases lay between the germline ends. The CDR3 contains 13 residues. CDR3 region: CASSRLPNTEAFF. CDR3 in DNA: TGCGCCAGCAGCCGCTTACCGAACACTGAAGCTTTCTTT.

The rearrangement uses TRBV6-2 or TRBV6-3 and TRBJ2-7; TRBD2 matches at 7 bases. The CDR3 consists of 14 residues. Germline V gene lookup returns CDR1 MNHEY and CDR2 SVGEGT. V was pared by 0 bases and J by 7 bases, with 6 bases of the junction left unmatched. The CDR3 coding sequence is TGTGCCAGCAGTTACTCAGGGACTAAGGGTGAGCAGTACTTC. It codes for CASSYSGTKGEQYF.

This chain links TRBV12-5 with TRBJ1-2, with TRBD1 matching over 7 bases. The V segment lost 7 bases and the J segment 7 bases; nucleotides outside the gene matches: 6. Germline CDR1 LGHNT, CDR2 FRNRAP. The CDR3 is made up of 12 amino acids. The CDR3: CASVRGSCGYTF. In nucleotides, the CDR3 is TGTGCTAGTGTCAGGGGGTCCTGTGGCTACACCTTC. The full variable domain, in which reference TRBV12-5 and TRBJ1-2 provide the parts outside the CDR3, is DARVTQTPRHKVTEMGQEVTMRCQPILGHNTVFWYRQTMMQGLELLAYFRNRAPLDDSGMPKDRFSAEMPDATLATLKIQPSEPRDSAVYFCASVRGSCGYTFGSGTRLTVV.

The chain has TRBV29-1 and TRBJ2-5; tentative D call: TRBD1 (6 bases). The V end lost 8 bases, the J end lost 1 base, and 17 bases lay between the germline ends. The CDR3 is made up of 14 amino acids. Germline V CDR1 and CDR2: SQVTM, ANQGSEA. DNA of the CDR3: TGCAGCATTCCCCTACAGGGCCCCCAAGAGACCCAGTACTTC. Protein product: CSIPLQGPQETQYF.

The V gene is TRBV5-1, the J gene TRBJ2-7, with TRBD1 matching 7 bases. The germline V gene has CDR1 SGHRS and CDR2 YFSETQ. The CDR3 is 15 amino acids. Trimming at V came to 3 bases and at J to 4 bases, leaving 10 bases not matched to a gene. The CDR3 DNA is TGCGCCAGCAGCTCGGGACAGATGCCGAAATACGAGCAGTACTTC. Its protein is CASSSGQMPKYEQYF.

The CDR3 sequence: CASSERAANYGYTF. As DNA, the CDR3 is TGTGCCAGCAGTGAACGCGCGGCTAACTATGGCTACACCTTC. The rearrangement links TRBV25-1 to TRBJ1-2; no clear D gene. The CDR3 extends over 14 amino acids. The V and J ends lost 2 bases and 0 bases respectively, with 7 bases between them. Germline lookup yields CDR1 MGHDK and CDR2 SYGVNS.

This clonotype was observed a few times. The chain carries TRBV7-2 and TRBJ2-4; 14 nucleotides agree with TRBD2. The DNA end is a closer match to TRBJ2-5, so the J assignment may be wrong. Germline V lookup: CDR1 SGHTA, CDR2 FQGNSA. This CDR3 has 16 amino acids. CDR3 in DNA: TGTGCCAGCAGCTTCGACCGACTAGCGGGGGGGGAGACCCAGTACTTC. Translation: CASSFDRLAGGETQYF.

This rearrangement joins TRBV5-5 to TRBJ2-5, with TRBD1 matching over 9 bases. Looked up from germline, CDR1 is SGHKS and CDR2 is YYEKEE (reference sequence). The CDR3 totals 16 residues. V lost 4 bases, J lost 2 bases, and 9 bases stayed unmatched. CDR3 protein: CASSGLRTGVQETQYF. In DNA form, the CDR3 reads TGTGCCAGCAGCGGACTTCGGACAGGGGTACAAGAGACCCAGTACTTC.

This clonotype was detected only a few times. The J gene is TRBJ2-3, the V gene TRBV7-2, with D possibly matching TRBD2 (6 bases). The CDR3 has 16 residues. V lost 1 base and J lost 5, with 16 bases in between. Per the germline V gene, CDR1 is SGHTA and CDR2 is FQGNSA. The CDR3 DNA follows: TGTGCCAGCAGCTTAGGGGACTCGTCCGGTGGAGATACGCAGTATTTT. This translates into CASSLGDSSGGDTQYF. Based on the CDR3 plus reference TRBV7-2 and TRBJ2-3, the full variable domain is GAGVSQSPSNKVTEKGKDVELRCDPISGHTALYWYRQSLGQGLEFLIYFQGNSAPDKSGLPSDRFSAERTGGSVSTLTIQRTQQEDSAVYLCASSLGDSSGGDTQYFGPGTRLTVL.

This clonotype was observed once. The CDR3 DNA sequence: TGCGCCAGCAATCAGGGAAGGGCAGATACGCAGTATTTT. Amino acids: CASNQGRADTQYF. V is TRBV10-2 and J is TRBJ2-3; tentative D call: TRBD1 (5 bases). The germline gives CDR1 WSHSY, CDR2 SAAADI. Trimming took 7 bases from V and 4 from J, leaving 12 bases between them. The CDR3 has 13 residues.

The chain uses TRBV7-9 and TRBJ2-5; D gene ambiguous. Near its end, the DNA agrees better with TRBJ2-7, so the J call may be wrong. The CDR3 loop spans 15 amino acids. Germline V gene lookup returns CDR1 SEHNR and CDR2 FQNEAQ (reference sequence). The CDR3 nucleotides are TGTGCCAGCAGCCCCGGGCCTGGGAATGGGTACGAGCAGTACTTC. Its protein product is CASSPGPGNGYEQYF.

This chain joins TRBV4-3 and TRBJ2-3, with D perhaps matching TRBD2 (6 bases). The germline V gene encodes CDR1 LGHNA and CDR2 YSLEER. Trimming took 3 bases from V and 4 from J, leaving 20 bases between them. The CDR3 sequence is 17 residues long. CDR3 DNA sequence: TGCGCCAGCAGCCAGAATAGTCCTGGGGGGTCCCCAGATACGCAGTATTTT. It is translated as CASSQNSPGGSPDTQYF.